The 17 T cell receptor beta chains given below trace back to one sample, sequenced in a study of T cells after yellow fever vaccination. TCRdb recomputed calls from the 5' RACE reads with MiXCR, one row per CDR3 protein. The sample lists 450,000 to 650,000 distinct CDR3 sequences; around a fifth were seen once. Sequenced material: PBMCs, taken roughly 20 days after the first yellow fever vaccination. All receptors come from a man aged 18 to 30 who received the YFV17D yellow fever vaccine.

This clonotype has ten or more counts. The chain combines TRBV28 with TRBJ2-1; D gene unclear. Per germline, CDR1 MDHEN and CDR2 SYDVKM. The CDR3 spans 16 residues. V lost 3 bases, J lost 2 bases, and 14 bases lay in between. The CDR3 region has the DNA TGTGCCAGCAGTTTCATTACACTAAATACCTACAATGAGCAGTTCTTC. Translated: CASSFITLNTYNEQFF.

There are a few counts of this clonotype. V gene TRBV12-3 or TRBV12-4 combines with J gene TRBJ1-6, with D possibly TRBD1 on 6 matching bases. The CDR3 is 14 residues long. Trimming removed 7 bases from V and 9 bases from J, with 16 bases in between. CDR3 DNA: TGTGCCAGCACCAAGGGGGGTATCAGTTCACCCCTCCACTTT. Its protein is CASTKGGISSPLHF.

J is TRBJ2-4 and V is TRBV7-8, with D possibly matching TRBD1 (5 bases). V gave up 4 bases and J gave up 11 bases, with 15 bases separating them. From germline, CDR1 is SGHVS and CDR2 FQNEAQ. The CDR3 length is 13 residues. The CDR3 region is CASSSRLDKVQYF. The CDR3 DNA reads TGTGCCAGCAGCTCCCGGCTGGACAAAGTTCAGTACTTC.

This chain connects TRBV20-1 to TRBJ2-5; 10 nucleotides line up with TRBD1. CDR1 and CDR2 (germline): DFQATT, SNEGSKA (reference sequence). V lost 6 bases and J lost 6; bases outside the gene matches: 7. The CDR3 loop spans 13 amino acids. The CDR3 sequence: CSARVDRGQTQYF. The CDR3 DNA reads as TGCAGTGCAAGGGTTGACAGGGGGCAGACCCAGTACTTC.

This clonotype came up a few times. The CDR3 coding sequence is TGTGCCAGCAGCTCCAATGTGGGGGCGGGCACTGAAGCTTTCTTT. It encodes CASSSNVGAGTEAFF. This chain uses TRBV7-3 with TRBJ1-1, with TRBD1 as a possible D gene (6 bases). The CDR3 has 15 residues. Between the trimmed V and J ends, which lost 4 bases and 4 bases, there was a span of 16 bases. Germline V gene sequence: CDR1 SGHTA, CDR2 FQGTGA.

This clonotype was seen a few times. CDR3 in amino acids: CASSFQLPANTGELFF. The CDR3 DNA is TGTGCCAGCAGCTTCCAGCTACCAGCGAACACCGGGGAGCTGTTTTTT. This rearrangement joins TRBV7-2 to TRBJ2-2; D remains unclear. This CDR3 contains 16 residues. The germline gives CDR1 SGHTA, CDR2 FQGNSA. Trimming removed 3 bases from V and 0 bases from J, with 11 bases in between.

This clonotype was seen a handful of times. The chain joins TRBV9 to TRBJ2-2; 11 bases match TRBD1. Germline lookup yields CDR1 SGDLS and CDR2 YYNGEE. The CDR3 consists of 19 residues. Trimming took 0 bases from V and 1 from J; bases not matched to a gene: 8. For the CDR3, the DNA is TGTGCCAGCAGCGTAGATCCCAGGGACAGGGGGAGGAACACCGGGGAGCTGTTTTTT. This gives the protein CASSVDPRDRGRNTGELFF.

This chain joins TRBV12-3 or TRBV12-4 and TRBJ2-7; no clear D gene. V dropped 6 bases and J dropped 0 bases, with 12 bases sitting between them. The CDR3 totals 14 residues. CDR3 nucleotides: TGTGCCAGCAGAGTATCAGGCCTCTCCTACGAGCAGTACTTC. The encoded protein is CASRVSGLSYEQYF.

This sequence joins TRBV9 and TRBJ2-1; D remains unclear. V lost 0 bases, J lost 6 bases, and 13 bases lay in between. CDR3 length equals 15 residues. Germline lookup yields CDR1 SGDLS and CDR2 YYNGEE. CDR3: CASSVEPGRGNEQFF. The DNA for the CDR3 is TGTGCCAGCAGCGTAGAACCAGGAAGAGGCAATGAGCAGTTCTTC.

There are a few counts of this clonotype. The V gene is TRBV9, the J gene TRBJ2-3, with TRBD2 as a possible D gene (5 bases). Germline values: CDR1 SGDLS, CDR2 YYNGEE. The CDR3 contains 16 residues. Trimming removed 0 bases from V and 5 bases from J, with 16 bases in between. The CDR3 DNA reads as TGTGCCAGCAGCGTAGCGGGGAGTGGCGGAGGAGATACGCAGTATTTT. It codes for CASSVAGSGGGDTQYF.

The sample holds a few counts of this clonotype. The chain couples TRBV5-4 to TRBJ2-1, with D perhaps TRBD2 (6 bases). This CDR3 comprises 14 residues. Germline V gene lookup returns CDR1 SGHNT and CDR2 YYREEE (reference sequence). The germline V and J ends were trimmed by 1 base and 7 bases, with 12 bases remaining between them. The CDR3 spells CASSLYPLANEQFF. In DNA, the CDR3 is TGTGCCAGCAGCTTGTACCCCCTAGCGAATGAGCAGTTCTTC.

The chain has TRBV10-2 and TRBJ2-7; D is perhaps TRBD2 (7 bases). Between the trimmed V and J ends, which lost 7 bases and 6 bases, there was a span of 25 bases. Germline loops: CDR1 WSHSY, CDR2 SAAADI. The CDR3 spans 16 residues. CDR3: CASMPDWGGRLGEQYV. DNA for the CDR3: TGCGCCAGCATGCCTGATTGGGGGGGGCGCCTTGGCGAGCAGTACGTC.

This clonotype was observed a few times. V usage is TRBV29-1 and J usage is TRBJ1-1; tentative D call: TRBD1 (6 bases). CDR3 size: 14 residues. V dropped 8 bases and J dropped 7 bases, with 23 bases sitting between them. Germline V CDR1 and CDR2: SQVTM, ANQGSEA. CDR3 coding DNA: TGCAGCTGCGGGATAGGGGGGGGATTGGGTGAAGCTTTCTTT. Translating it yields CSCGIGGGLGEAFF.

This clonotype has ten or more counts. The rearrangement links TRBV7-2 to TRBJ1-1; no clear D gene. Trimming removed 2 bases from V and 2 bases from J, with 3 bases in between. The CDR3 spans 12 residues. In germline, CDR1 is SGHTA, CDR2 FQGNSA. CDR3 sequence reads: CASSLYNTEAFF. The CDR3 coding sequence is TGTGCCAGCAGCTTATACAACACTGAAGCTTTCTTT.

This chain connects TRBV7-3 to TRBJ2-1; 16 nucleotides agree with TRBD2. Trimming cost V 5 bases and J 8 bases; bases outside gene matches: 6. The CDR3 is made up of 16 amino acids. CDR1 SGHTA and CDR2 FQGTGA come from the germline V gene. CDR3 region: CASSEGLAGGDDEQFF. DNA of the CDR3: TGTGCCAGCAGCGAGGGACTAGCGGGGGGGGATGATGAGCAGTTCTTC.

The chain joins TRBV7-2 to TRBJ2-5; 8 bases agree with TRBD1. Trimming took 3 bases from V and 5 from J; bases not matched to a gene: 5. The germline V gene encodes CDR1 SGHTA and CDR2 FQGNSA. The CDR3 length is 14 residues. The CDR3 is CASSFNRGEETQYF. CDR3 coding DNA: TGTGCCAGCAGCTTCAACAGGGGGGAGGAGACCCAGTACTTC.

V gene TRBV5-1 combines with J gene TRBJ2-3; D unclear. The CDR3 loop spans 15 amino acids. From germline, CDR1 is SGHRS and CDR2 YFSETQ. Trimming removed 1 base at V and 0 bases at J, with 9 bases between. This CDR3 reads CASSLPQTSTDTQYF. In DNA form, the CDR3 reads TGCGCCAGCAGCTTGCCACAGACTAGCACAGATACGCAGTATTTT.